The rows below give T cell receptor beta chains drawn from one sample of a study of OX40 agonist ivuxolimab in advanced cancers. Using immunoSEQ multiplex PCR, the repertoire was profiled, and TCRdb retains in-frame clones only, with some absent. This sample has 77,000 or so clones; roughly nine tenths occur once, and the top ten carry 8.5% to 10%. The specimen was CD4+ or CD8+ T cells sorted from blood, collected in a trial of the OX40 agonist ivuxolimab. The receptors were gathered from an adult with an advanced solid tumor such as melanoma, head and neck, liver or kidney cancer. Each CDR3 is given with its conserved first and last residue. Each record gives: clone size, V gene, D gene, J gene, CDR3 protein, CDR3 DNA. A D gene is named only where the DNA matches it firmly. Some rows have no size entry. The others give once, few or many, or a class for an expanded clone.

few,TRBV6-5,TRBD2,TRBJ2-1,CASSIRLAGAEQFF,TGTGCCAGCAGCATACGACTAGCGGGGGCTGAGCAGTTCTTC
.,TRBV15,TRBD1,TRBJ1-2,CATSGISPGQSLYGYTF,TGTGCCACCAGCGGGATCAGTCCGGGACAGAGCCTCTATGGCTACACCTTC
.,TRBV7-6,.,TRBJ2-7,CASSPRTAYEQYF,TGTGCCAGCAGCCCTCGGACAGCGTACGAGCAGTACTTC
.,TRBV5-6,TRBD2,TRBJ2-3,CASSYLTSGSIPSTDTQYF,TGTGCCAGCAGCTACCTGACTAGCGGGAGTATTCCTAGCACAGATACGCAGTATTTT
.,TRBV6-6,TRBD1,TRBJ1-5,CASNEQGDNQPQHF,TGTGCCAGCAACGAACAGGGGGACAATCAGCCCCAGCATTTT
.,TRBV6-5,.,TRBJ1-5,CASSGDSNQPQHF,TGTGCCAGCAGTGGGGATAGCAATCAGCCCCAGCATTTT
.,TRBV6-5,TRBD1,TRBJ2-2,CASSWGQPFTGELFF,TGTGCCAGCAGTTGGGGACAGCCGTTCACCGGGGAGCTGTTTTTT
.,TRBV10-2,.,TRBJ2-7,CASSPGFGYEQYF,TGCGCCAGCAGCCCAGGGTTCGGGTACGAGCAGTACTTC
.,TRBV5-1,TRBD1,TRBJ2-7,CASSFYPGQGSYEQYF,TGCGCCAGCAGCTTCTACCCGGGACAGGGGAGCTACGAGCAGTACTTC
.,TRBV5-8,TRBD1,TRBJ2-7,CASSSRTGKVHEQYF,TGTGCCAGCAGCTCTAGGACAGGGAAGGTCCACGAGCAGTACTTC
.,TRBV29-1,.,TRBJ1-2,CSVGPRAEKGTVDYGYTF,TGCAGCGTTGGGCCCAGGGCTGAGAAGGGGACGGTGGACTATGGCTACACCTTC
.,TRBV12-5,TRBD1,TRBJ1-1,CASGSIPGQGADTEAFF,TGTGCTAGTGGTTCGATTCCCGGACAGGGGGCCGACACTGAAGCTTTCTTT
.,TRBV21-1,.,TRBJ2-5,CAPRTQETQYF,TGTGCCCCCCGGACACAAGAGACCCAGTACTTC
.,TRBV7-9,.,TRBJ2-5,CASSLVSQWETQYF,TGTGCCAGCAGCTTAGTTTCACAATGGGAGACCCAGTACTTC